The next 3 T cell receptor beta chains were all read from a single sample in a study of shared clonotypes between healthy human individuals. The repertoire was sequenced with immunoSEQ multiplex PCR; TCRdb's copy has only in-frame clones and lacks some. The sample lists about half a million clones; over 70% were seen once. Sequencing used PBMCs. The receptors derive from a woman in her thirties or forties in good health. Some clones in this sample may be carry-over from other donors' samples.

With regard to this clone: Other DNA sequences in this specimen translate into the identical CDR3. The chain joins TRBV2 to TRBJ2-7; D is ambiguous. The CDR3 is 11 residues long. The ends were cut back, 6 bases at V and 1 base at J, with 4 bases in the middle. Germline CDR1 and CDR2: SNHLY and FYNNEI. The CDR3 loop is CASRGSYEQYF. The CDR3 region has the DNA TGTGCCAGCAGAGGTTCCTACGAGCAGTACTTC.

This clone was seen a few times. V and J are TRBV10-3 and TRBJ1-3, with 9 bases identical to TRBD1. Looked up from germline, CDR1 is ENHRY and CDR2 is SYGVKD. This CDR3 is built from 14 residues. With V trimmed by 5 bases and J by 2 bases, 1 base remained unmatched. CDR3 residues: CAISWTGAGNTIYF. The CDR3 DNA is TGTGCCATCAGTTGGACAGGGGCTGGAAACACCATATATTTT.

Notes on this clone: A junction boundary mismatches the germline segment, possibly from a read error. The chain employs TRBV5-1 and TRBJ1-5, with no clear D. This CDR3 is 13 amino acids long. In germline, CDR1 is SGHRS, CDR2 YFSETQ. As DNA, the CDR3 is TGCGCCGGCAGCACGGTCCTAAGCGGAGCCCAGCATTTT. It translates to CAGSTVLSGAQHF.